This TCR beta chain was identified during a study of beta chain features in type 1 diabetes. Turning to the study itself: Cell yields, gender and age were similar in healthy donors and patients. Regarding the study as a whole: When Type 1 diabetes patients were examined, their TCRB CDR3s proved moderately but significantly shorter in all four CD4+ subsets. VDJ junctions sequenced from type 1 diabetes patients showed fewer insertions and more deletions.

V lost 4 bases to trimming and J lost 2 bases; unmatched junction nucleotides: 6. This CDR3 is 15 amino acids long. Per germline, CDR1 SGHNT and CDR2 YYREEE (reference sequence). Heparinised blood was drawn once per donor, averaging around 120 mL. Sorting that relied on CD45RO/CCR7/CD25/CD127/CD95/CD27 yielded CD4+ naive, central memory, regulatory and stem cell-like memory cells. The sample holds a few counts of this clone. What it binds is unknown. Of the isolated RNA, all was reverse transcribed, and so the sequenced material was expressed TCRB transcripts. Some clones are missing from TCRdb's copy, which holds only in-frame ones; the method was immunoSEQ multiplex PCR. In the table there are nearly 350,000 clones, around 8.5% of which are singletons.

The genes are TRBV5-4 and TRBJ2-1; 7 bases fit TRBD1. Sequences were obtained from central memory CD4+ T cells from blood. This sequence was found in a man aged 25 to 40 with type 1 diabetes. The CDR3 DNA reads as TGTGCCAGCAGCCGAGACAGGGAAGCCTACAATGAGCAGTTCTTC. It encodes CASSRDREAYNEQFF. Filled out from reference TRBV5-4 and TRBJ2-1, the complete variable domain reads ETGVTQSPTHLIKTRGQQVTLRCSSQSGHNTVSWYQQALGQGPQFIFQYYREEENGRGNFPPRFSGLQFPNYSSELNVNALELDDSALYLCASSRDREAYNEQFFGPGTRLTVL.